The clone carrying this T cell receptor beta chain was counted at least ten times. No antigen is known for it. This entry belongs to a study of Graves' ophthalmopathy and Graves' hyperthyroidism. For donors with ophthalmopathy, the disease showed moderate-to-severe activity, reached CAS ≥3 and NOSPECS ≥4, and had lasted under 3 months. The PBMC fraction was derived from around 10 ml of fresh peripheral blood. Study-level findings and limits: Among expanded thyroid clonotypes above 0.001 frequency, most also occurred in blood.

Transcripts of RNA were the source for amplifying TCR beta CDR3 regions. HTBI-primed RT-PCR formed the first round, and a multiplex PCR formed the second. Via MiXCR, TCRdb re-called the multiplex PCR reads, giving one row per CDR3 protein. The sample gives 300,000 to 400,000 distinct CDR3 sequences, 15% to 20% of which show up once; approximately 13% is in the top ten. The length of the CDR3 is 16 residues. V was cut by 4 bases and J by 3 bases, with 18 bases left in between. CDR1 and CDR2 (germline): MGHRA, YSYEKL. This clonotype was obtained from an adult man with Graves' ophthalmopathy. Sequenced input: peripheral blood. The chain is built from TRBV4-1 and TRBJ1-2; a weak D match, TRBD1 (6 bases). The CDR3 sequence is CASSLTGGADYYGYTF. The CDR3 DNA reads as TGCGCCAGCAGCCTGACCGGGGGGGCTGACTACTATGGCTACACCTTC.